This T cell receptor (beta chain) was sequenced in a study of early T cells in non-severe SARS-CoV-2 infection. Study information: Chains stayed unpaired after sequencing of bulk RNA from unsorted whole blood.

A note on this clonotype: Its target is not known.

Unique molecular identifiers (one per individual cDNA molecule) were attached. TCRdb recomputed calls from the 5' RACE reads with MiXCR, one row per CDR3 protein. This repertoire shows about 67,000 distinct CDR3 sequences, around 10% found once; its top ten account for roughly 3.8%. Trimming at V came to 4 bases and at J to 5 bases, leaving 3 bases not matched to a gene. Germline CDR1 and CDR2: SGHDT and YYEEEE. This CDR3 has 13 residues. The study's findings and limits: VDJdb-based annotation leaned toward anti-spike CD8 responses and missed private and CD4 specificities.

The sequenced sample was whole blood. This rearrangement joins TRBV5-6 to TRBJ2-7; TRBD2 aligns across 10 bases. The sequence came from an adult who was a healthcare worker with PCR-confirmed SARS-CoV-2 infection or an uninfected control (not recorded which). DNA for the CDR3: TGTGCCAGCAGCCGGACTAGCGGTAACGAGCAGTACTTC. Protein: CASSRTSGNEQYF.